The present T cell receptor beta chain was sequenced within a study of shared clonotypes between healthy human individuals. The wider study: Ranging from 18 to 49 in age, donors were two women and three men.

Over several immunoSEQ plates, each subset's genomic DNA was distributed in even portions. Some clones are missing from TCRdb's copy, which holds only in-frame ones; the method was immunoSEQ multiplex PCR. Counted here are 190,000 or so clones, roughly 70% occurring once; the ten biggest clones make up about 10%. Trimming cost V 2 bases and J 7 bases, with 15 bases left between them. The germline gives CDR1 SGDLS, CDR2 YYNGEE. CDR3 length equals 14 residues. The V and J genes are TRBV9 and TRBJ1-2; D unclear. Specimen: memory CD4+ T cells sorted from blood. Subset denoted: CD45RA-negative fraction. The receptor was derived from a man aged 30 to 45 in good health. CDR3 sequence: CASSVTHTSSGYTF. CDR3 bases: TGTGCCAGCAGCGTCACCCATACATCCTCTGGCTACACCTTC.